This T cell receptor beta chain appears in the sequencing data of a study of tumor-infiltrating lymphocytes in primary liver carcinoma. From unsorted bulk tissue weighing about 20-32 mg, DNA and RNA were co-extracted. Points on this clonotype: This sequence may be a read error, since a much larger clone differs from it by one base.

CDR3 length: 15 residues. Unmatched junction bases numbered 5, after V lost 0 bases and J lost 7 bases. The germline gives CDR1 SGHRS, CDR2 YFSETQ. With approximately 500 ng total RNA as template and a constant-region primer, TCR beta cDNA was made. Three nested multiplex PCR rounds of slightly modified ARM-PCR generated TCR beta libraries. Primers for the first two PCR rounds were TRBV1-TRBV30 forward primers and a C-beta reverse primer (roughly 10 cycles per round). From the multiplex PCR reads, TCRdb called clonotypes with MiXCR, one entry per CDR3 protein. This sample carries over 95,000 distinct CDR3 sequences, 55% to 75% of them seen once, and the ten largest clones take around 9.1%.

Sequenced sample: liver tumor tissue from sampling region 5. Specified subset: tumor region T5, tumor centre. The receptor was isolated from a woman in her sixties with primary liver carcinoma and hepatitis B virus infection. V gene TRBV5-1 combines with J gene TRBJ2-1; 9 bases fit TRBD2. CDR3 region: CASSLVIAGVNEQFF. The CDR3 DNA is TGCGCCAGCAGCTTGGTGATAGCGGGAGTGAATGAGCAGTTCTTC.